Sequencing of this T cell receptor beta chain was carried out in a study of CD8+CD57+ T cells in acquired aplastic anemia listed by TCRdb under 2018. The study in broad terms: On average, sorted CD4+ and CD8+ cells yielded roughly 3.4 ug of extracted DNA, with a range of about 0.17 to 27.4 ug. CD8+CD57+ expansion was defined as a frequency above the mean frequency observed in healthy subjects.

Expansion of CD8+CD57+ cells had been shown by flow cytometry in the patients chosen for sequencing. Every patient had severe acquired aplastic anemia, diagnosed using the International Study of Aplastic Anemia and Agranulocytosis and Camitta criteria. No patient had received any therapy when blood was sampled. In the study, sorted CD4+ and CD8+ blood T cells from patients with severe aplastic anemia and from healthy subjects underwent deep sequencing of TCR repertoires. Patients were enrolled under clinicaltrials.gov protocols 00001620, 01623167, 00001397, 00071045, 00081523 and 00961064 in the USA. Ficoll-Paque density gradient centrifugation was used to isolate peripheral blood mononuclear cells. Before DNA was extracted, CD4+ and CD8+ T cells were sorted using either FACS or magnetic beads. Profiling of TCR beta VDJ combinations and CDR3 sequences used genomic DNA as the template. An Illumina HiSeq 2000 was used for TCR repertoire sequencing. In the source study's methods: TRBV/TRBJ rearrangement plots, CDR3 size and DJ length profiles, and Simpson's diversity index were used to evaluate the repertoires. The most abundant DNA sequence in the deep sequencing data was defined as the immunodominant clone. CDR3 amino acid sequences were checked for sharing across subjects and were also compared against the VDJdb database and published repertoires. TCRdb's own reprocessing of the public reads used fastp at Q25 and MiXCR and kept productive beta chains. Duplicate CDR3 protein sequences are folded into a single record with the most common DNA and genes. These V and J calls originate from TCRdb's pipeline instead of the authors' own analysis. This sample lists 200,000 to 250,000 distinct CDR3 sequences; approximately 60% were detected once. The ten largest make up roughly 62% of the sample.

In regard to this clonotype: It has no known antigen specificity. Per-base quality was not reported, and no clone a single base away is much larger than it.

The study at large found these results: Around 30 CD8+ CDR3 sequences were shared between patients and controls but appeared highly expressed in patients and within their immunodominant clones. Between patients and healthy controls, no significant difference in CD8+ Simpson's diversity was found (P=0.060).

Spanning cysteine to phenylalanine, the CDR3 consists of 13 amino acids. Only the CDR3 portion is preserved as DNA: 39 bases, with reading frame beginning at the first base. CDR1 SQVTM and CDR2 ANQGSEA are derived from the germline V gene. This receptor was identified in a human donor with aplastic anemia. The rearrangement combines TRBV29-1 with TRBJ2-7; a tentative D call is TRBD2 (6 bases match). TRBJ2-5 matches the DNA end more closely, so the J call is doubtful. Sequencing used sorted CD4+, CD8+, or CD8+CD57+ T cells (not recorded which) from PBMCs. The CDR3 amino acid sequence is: CSVDVGGQETQYF. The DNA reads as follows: TGCAGCGTTGACGTGGGGGGTCAAGAGACCCAGTACTTC.